This T cell receptor (beta chain) was recorded in a study of early T cells in non-severe SARS-CoV-2 infection. Study-wide context: The chains were unpaired, and the sequenced material was bulk RNA from unsorted whole blood. Whole-study results and caveats: Comparison of clonotypes with VDJdb favored anti-spike CD8 responses while missing private and CD4 specificities.

The CDR3 loop spans 13 amino acids. Germline CDR1 LGHNA, CDR2 YNFKEQ. With 4 bases removed from V and 7 bases from J, the gap between germline ends came to 11 bases. This clonotype has more than one count but fewer than ten. Its antigen is not identified. Attachment of unique molecular identifiers was made to individual cDNA molecules. TCRdb redid the calling of the 5' RACE reads with MiXCR, one entry per CDR3 protein. The sample lists 69,000 or so distinct CDR3 sequences, about 4.9% occurring once. Material: whole blood, obtained at baseline. The rearrangement uses TRBV4-2 and TRBJ1-5, with D possibly matching TRBD1 (5 bases). This TCR was recovered from an adult who was a healthcare worker with PCR-confirmed SARS-CoV-2 infection or an uninfected control (not recorded which). The donor label of this sample is uncertain. The CDR3 DNA sequence: TGTGCCAGCAGCCTAACGGGGCAGCAGCCCCAGCATTTT. It is translated as CASSLTGQQPQHF.